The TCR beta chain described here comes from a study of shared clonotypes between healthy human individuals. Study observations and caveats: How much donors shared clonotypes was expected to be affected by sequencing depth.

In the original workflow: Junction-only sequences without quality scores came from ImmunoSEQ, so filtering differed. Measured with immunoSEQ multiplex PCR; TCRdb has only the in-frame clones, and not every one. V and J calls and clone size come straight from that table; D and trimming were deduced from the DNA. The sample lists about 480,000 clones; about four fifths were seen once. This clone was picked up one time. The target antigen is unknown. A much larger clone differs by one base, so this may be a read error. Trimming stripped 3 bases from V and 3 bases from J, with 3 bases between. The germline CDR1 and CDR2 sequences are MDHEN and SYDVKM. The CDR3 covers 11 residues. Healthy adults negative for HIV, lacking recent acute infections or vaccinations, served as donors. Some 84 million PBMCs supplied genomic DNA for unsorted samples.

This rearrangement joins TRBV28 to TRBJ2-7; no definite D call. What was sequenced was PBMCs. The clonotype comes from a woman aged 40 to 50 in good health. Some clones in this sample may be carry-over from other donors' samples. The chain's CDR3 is CASSFLYEQYF. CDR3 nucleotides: TGTGCCAGCAGTTTTCTCTACGAGCAGTACTTC. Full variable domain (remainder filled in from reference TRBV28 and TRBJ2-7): DVKVTQSSRYLVKRTGEKVFLECVQDMDHENMFWYRQDPGLGLRLIYFSYDVKMKEKGDIPEGYSVSREKKERFSLILESASTNQTSMYLCASSFLYEQYFGPGTRLTVT.